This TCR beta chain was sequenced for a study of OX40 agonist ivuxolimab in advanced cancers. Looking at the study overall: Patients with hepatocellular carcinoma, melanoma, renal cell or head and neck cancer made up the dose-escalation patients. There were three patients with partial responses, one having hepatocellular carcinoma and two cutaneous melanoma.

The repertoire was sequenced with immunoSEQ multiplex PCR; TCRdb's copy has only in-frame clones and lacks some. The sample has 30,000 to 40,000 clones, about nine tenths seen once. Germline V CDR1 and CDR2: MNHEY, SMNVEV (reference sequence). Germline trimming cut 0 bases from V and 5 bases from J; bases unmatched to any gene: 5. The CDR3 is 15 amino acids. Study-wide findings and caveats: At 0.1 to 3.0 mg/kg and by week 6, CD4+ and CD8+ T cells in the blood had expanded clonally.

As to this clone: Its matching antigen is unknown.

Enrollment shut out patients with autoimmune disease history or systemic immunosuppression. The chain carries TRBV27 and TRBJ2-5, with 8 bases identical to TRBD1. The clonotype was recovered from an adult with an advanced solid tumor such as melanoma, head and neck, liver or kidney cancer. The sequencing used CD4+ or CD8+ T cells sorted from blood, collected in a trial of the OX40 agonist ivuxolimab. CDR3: CASSLSGTGWETQYF. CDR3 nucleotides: TGTGCCAGCAGTTTATCCGGGACAGGTTGGGAGACCCAGTACTTC.